This T cell receptor (beta chain) is from a study of shared clonotypes between healthy human individuals. Details on this clone: Other DNA sequences in this specimen translate into the identical CDR3.

This CDR3 has 13 residues. Between the trimmed V and J ends, which lost 0 bases and 3 bases, there was a span of 7 bases. Germline values: CDR1 SGHRS, CDR2 YFSETQ. Naive CD8 isolation took CD45RO-negative cells positively selected for CCR7 and excluded terminally differentiated effector memory CD45RA+ cells. Using 200 ng DNA, some 30,000 T cell genomes, the sorted-subset replicate PCRs were run. Clones were read by immunoSEQ multiplex PCR, and TCRdb kept only the in-frame ones, dropping some. The sample carries 2 million to 2.5 million clones, around 96% recorded once. The chain couples TRBV5-1 to TRBJ2-7; D is unclear. The source is a man aged 18-30 years in good health. The sequencing sample was made of naive CD8+ T cells sorted from blood. This CDR3 is CASSLGPGYEQYF. DNA of the CDR3: TGCGCCAGCAGCTTGGGCCCGGGCTACGAGCAGTACTTC.